This T cell receptor beta chain originates from a study of cytomegalovirus exposure and HLA in healthy donors (dated by TCRdb to 2015 to 2018). Regarding the research as a whole: An earlier analysis of several hundred of the donors reported roughly 270 Gb of sequence data and 117 million unique TCR beta sequences from roughly 180 million T cells. About 300 gigabases of sequencing data and approximately 84 million unique TCR sequences were included in an early release covering 550 to 650 HLA-typed donors. Of the roughly 420 genotyped donors, 65% to 90% were placed in the genetic ancestry cluster associated with self-reported Caucasian donors. The study aimed to test whether signatures of past pathogen exposure could be identified by cataloging public T cell receptors. The T cell repertoires of 666 subjects were profiled by immunosequencing and related to cytomegalovirus serostatus. In addition to the first cohort of about 650 subjects, a separate validation cohort of around 110 different subjects was used. To predict cytomegalovirus infection status, the study combined high-throughput TCR immunosequencing, statistical association of individual TCRs with disease status, and machine learning. A later analysis re-examined previously published TCR beta repertoires from 610 or so donors and added high-resolution HLA genotyping to investigate patterns of TCR occurrence. Rather than using new phenotypic data, the later analysis identified candidate immune exposures from TCR beta sequences and from how often those sequences occurred across donors. An earlier analysis of 587 of the donors applied high-throughput TCR beta sequencing to assess whether each TCR beta V gene segment acted as functional or pseudogenic. Donor age, sex, ethnicity and CMV serostatus were compiled alongside the repertoire data. A later genetic analysis took genome-wide SNP genotypes for about three fifths of the roughly 700 donors and used that subset as a discovery cohort. All discovery cohort repertoires had been generated using a single sequencing platform. Class I and class II HLA loci were covered by the typing at four-digit resolution. Typing coverage varied by locus: roughly 620-640 donors for A, B, C, DRB1 and DQB1; roughly 500 for DQA1; around 610 for DPA1; approximately 470 for DPB1. Four or five DR-DQ haplotypes were handled as single units for association and clustering because linkage in the cohort was strong. Among 300 to 450 genotyped donors of the cohort, an average of about 240,000 unique TCR beta nucleotide sequences were sequenced per donor, approximately 20% of them non-productive.

Study-level results and caveats: A further reported finding was that TCR beta sequences accurately predicted the HLA-A and HLA-B alleles for most subjects in the first cohort. Only TCR beta chains were sequenced in this cohort, and the absence of alpha or paired-chain data limited detectable features. In a later analysis, several top co-occurrence clusters were reported to appear linked to parvovirus B19, influenza, CMV and Epstein-Barr virus. In an earlier analysis of fewer than 700 of the donors, most TCR beta V segments appeared in productive rearrangements about 87% or about 30% of the time, broadly matching IMGT annotations. Roughly uniform sequencing depth across donors was assumed in presence/absence analyses, although this assumption may not hold. Most TCR sequences were observed very rarely across donors, whereas some public TCRs were present in many individuals. For the cohort, immune exposure information was limited to CMV serostatus. The classifier was reported to diagnose cytomegalovirus status with high specificity and sensitivity in both the original cohort and the validation cohort. A later analysis found that most CMV-associated TCR beta chains appeared HLA-restricted, with HLA associations seemingly driven largely by CMV exposure. About 17 rarely observed V segments, including chromosome 9 orphons, were excluded from the earlier analysis of a few hundred of the donors because counts were too low. Specific HLA alleles were associated with about 17,000 TCR beta sequences at a false discovery rate of 0.05 in a later analysis. In a later analysis, HLA-associated TCR beta chains were found to be more clonally expanded and to have lower generation probabilities than equally common non-associated chains. A cluster of highly shared sequence variants was judged likely to be a technical artifact of the sequencing pipeline. A total of about 180 TCR beta chains were listed by the study as associated with cytomegalovirus. Correlated functional status among segregating V segments might reflect linkage disequilibrium, but an unknown experimental factor could not be ruled out. In vitro tests confirmed that a few of the cytomegalovirus-associated TCR beta chains recognize cytomegalovirus antigens. In a later analysis, TCR association rates were found to vary across HLA loci, with the most associated TCRs seen for DRB1 alleles and the fewest for HLA-C alleles. Compared with the roughly 720-donor mean, donors in an Asian-associated ancestry cluster had fewer N-insertions in productive TCRs, according to a later genetic analysis. Because some donors lacked HLA typing at each locus, the association tests relied only on the typed subset. Strong co-occurrence of HLA alleles, especially DR and DQ, made assigning TCR associations to individual alleles difficult. The authors suggested that the approach could potentially be generalized to other disease states and immunological phenotypes. A later genetic analysis associated a missense DCLRE1C variant with V-gene and J-gene trimming of TCR beta chains, and an independent cohort replicated the association.

For this clone: Its antigen remains unidentified. Per-base qualities were not stored, and no clone one base away is much larger.

The library was generated by the immunoSEQ multiplex PCR assay. The multiplex PCR relied on a mix of 60 forward primers for TCR Vbeta segments and 13 reverse primers for TCR Jbeta segments. The CDR3 region of rearranged TCR beta genes was amplified from genomic DNA with a multiplex PCR assay. On the Illumina HiSeq System, the amplified TCR beta libraries were sequenced as 87-base-pair reads. The original pipeline was this. A later analysis tallied around 80 million unique TCR beta chains across the 666 repertoires, and approximately 11 million of those chains were shared by two or more donors. Raw reads were error-corrected and collapsed into unique sequences with a nearest-neighbor algorithm that merged closely related sequences to remove PCR and sequencing errors. Alignment of CDR3 sequences to IMGT reference sequences was used to assign V, D and J gene segments. For a sequence to be retained, a match of at least six nucleotides to both a V gene segment and a J gene segment was required. Rearrangements were classified as productive when the CDR3 lacked stop codons and remained in frame with V and J, and all other rearrangements were classified as non-productive. Following IMGT convention, CDR3 was defined as the stretch from the second conserved V-encoded cysteine up to the conserved J-encoded phenylalanine. Sequences without an unambiguous match to a single V gene segment were excluded from the earlier analysis of several hundred of the donors. In an earlier analysis of 587 of the donors, a V segment was called functional when productive rearrangements were above 56.7%, and segregating when the standard deviation between donors exceeded 5%. A statistical classification framework was developed to diagnose cytomegalovirus status using the catalog of TCR beta chain sequences. V and J gene assignment, in a later analysis, came from comparing TCR nucleotide sequences with IMGT/GENE-DB human TR gene sequences. The TCRdist pipeline was used in a later analysis to assign CDR3 sequences and most-parsimonious VDJ recombination scenarios. A later analysis defined each TCR beta chain by its CDR3 amino acid sequence plus V-gene family, and excluded reads lacking a unique V-gene family. A later analysis removed 550 to 700 highly shared, low-generation-probability nucleotide sequences to deal with suspected cross-contamination and a sequencing artifact. A later analysis calculated a clonal expansion index for each public chain from normalized within-repertoire ranks of inferred template counts. A later analysis computed generation probabilities with a VDJ recombination model fitted to out-of-frame rearrangements, and checked the results against IGoR. In a later analysis, hypergeometric tests were used to score TCR-TCR, TCR-HLA and TCR-CMV co-occurrence, with a repertoire-size bias correction applied to TCR pairs. In a later analysis, false discovery rates were estimated by permuting HLA or CMV assignments 20 times. In a later analysis, co-occurring TCRs were grouped using DBSCAN, with TCRdist sequence similarity added in when clustering inside HLA-allele-positive subsets. Repertoires with fewer than 30,000 or more than 120,000 public chains, plus five repertoires with anomalous nucleotide sharing, were excluded from co-occurrence clustering. The table was pulled from immuneACCESS by TCRdb, which kept in-frame rearrangements only. Such tables lose some clones; where checked, under half of the loss comes from unresolved V genes, and the rest has no known cause. V, J and clone size reflect that table, while D and trimming were determined from the DNA. The sample table contains over 150,000 clones; only one count was recorded for 65% to 70% of them. The leading ten clones occupy 3.5% to 5.5% of the sample.

In total, approximately 610 healthy bone marrow donors made up the cohort. At the time of sampling, every cohort member was nominally healthy, though immune exposures that went unrecorded were likely present. The donor was CMV seropositive and was included in the group of 289 seropositive cohort members. Every donor gave a peripheral blood sample, and the peripheral blood mononuclear cells from that sample were used for TCR beta sequencing. Genomic DNA was extracted from the blood cell samples with the Qiagen DNeasy Blood Extraction Kit. The TCR sequence derives from a woman aged 18 to 35 in good health and CMV-seropositive. The material sequenced was PBMCs.

The CDR3 amino acid sequence is: CASSSSDWEPQHF. Here is the DNA: TGTGCCAGCAGCAGCTCAGACTGGGAGCCCCAGCATTTT. The V and J genes are TRBV11-2 and TRBJ1-5, with no D gene named confidently. CDR1 is given as SGHAT and CDR2 as FQNNGV, both from the germline V gene. The CDR3 contains 13 residues, cysteine and phenylalanine counted. Kept here is only the CDR3 DNA, which spans 39 bases and is read in frame from base 1. V and J are truncated by 5 bases and 8 bases respectively, leaving an intervening sequence of 13 bases.